Shown below are 23 T cell receptor beta chains from a single sample sequenced in a study of blood T cell repertoires in COVID-19 (dated by TCRdb to the early 2020s). Library creation used the immunoSEQ multiplex PCR assay. This immuneACCESS table, as held by TCRdb, lists in-frame sequences with V and J called but not all clones. Of the missing ones, under half trace to an unresolved V gene in checked studies; the others have no known cause. This sample comprises some 300,000 clones, approximately 86% of them detected only once. Clones ranked in the top ten supply roughly 14% of the sample. The sample comprised peripheral blood. The receptors were gathered from a woman in her seventies with COVID-19, enrolled during active disease.

The chain is built from TRBV4-2 and TRBJ2-7; the D is unclear. Trimming stripped 0 bases from V and 2 bases from J, with 11 bases between. The CDR3 covers 15 residues. Germline V gene data show CDR1 as LGHNA and CDR2 as YNFKEQ. This CDR3 reads CASSQEVHGTYEQYF. The DNA of the CDR3 is TGTGCCAGCAGCCAAGAGGTACATGGTACCTACGAGCAGTACTTC.

This clone was observed once. The chain links TRBV12-3 or TRBV12-4 to TRBJ1-4; 9 bases fit TRBD1. CDR3 size: 13 residues. Trimming removed 6 bases from V and 14 bases from J; junction bases left unmatched: 10. The CDR3 loop is CASSTGQGLGLFF. The CDR3 DNA is TGTGCCAGCAGCACGGGACAGGGCCTAGGTCTGTTTTTT.

DNA for the CDR3: TGCAGTGCTAGAGATCTGTACGAGCAGTACTTC. Translated, it gives CSARDLYEQYF. The rearrangement links TRBV20-1 to TRBJ2-7; D gene unclear. This CDR3 has 11 amino acids. V lost 0 bases and J lost 4, with 4 bases in between. Germline V gene data show CDR1 as DFQATT and CDR2 as SNEGSKA (reference sequence).

The chain couples TRBV2 to TRBJ1-2; D is perhaps TRBD1 (5 bases). The CDR3 has 13 amino acids. Germline loops: CDR1 SNHLY, CDR2 FYNNEI. V was clipped by 3 bases and J by 6 bases, with 11 bases between them. In DNA form, the CDR3 reads TGTGCCAGCAGTGAGGGGGGGAGAGATGGCTACACCTTC. Protein product: CASSEGGRDGYTF.

The genes are TRBV19 and TRBJ2-2; TRBD1 aligns across 9 bases. Germline V lookup: CDR1 LNHDA, CDR2 SQIVND (reference sequence). The V segment lost 2 bases and the J segment 7 bases; nucleotides outside the gene matches: 8. This CDR3 contains 16 residues. The CDR3 region is CASSIWWTGEGGELFF. The CDR3 nucleotides are TGTGCCAGTAGTATATGGTGGACAGGGGAGGGCGGGGAGCTGTTTTTT.

This clone came up once. Other DNA sequences from this sample encode an identical CDR3 as well. The chain couples TRBV11-2 to TRBJ1-2; a possible D gene is TRBD1 (5 bases). Germline V gene lookup returns CDR1 SGHAT and CDR2 FQNNGV. The CDR3 contains 14 residues. Deletions cut 0 bases from V and 5 bases from J, with 10 bases between. The CDR3 DNA reads as TGTGCCAGCAGCTTAGATCCGGGGGATTATGGCTACACCTTC. Its translation is CASSLDPGDYGYTF.

The chain couples TRBV5-6 to TRBJ1-2; TRBD1 agrees at 8 bases. The length of the CDR3 is 17 residues. With V trimmed by 1 base and J by 0 bases, 8 bases remained unmatched. CDR1 is SGHDT and CDR2 is YYEEEE in the germline V gene. The CDR3 DNA is TGTGCCAGCAGCTTGTTCACAGGGGGGATCCCTAACTATGGCTACACCTTC. Translation: CASSLFTGGIPNYGYTF.

The rearrangement links TRBV3-1 (or the pseudogene TRBV3-2) to TRBJ2-6, with D unresolved. Per germline, CDR1 LGHDT and CDR2 YNNKEL (reference sequence). V was clipped by 4 bases and J by 4 bases, with 8 bases between them. This CDR3 region has 14 residues. Written as DNA, the CDR3 is TGTGCCAGCAGCCTTATTATCGGGGCCAACGTCCTGACTTTC. Translating gives CASSLIIGANVLTF.

This chain links TRBV12-3 or TRBV12-4 with TRBJ1-1, with D perhaps TRBD1 (6 bases). With 6 bases removed from V and 11 bases from J, the gap between germline ends came to 19 bases. The CDR3 length is 13 residues. The CDR3 DNA is TGTGCCAGCAGGGAACCAGGGGTAGTAGGGGCTTTCTTT. This translates into CASREPGVVGAFF.

The chain links TRBV7-2 to TRBJ2-3; D is uncertain. This CDR3 region has 17 residues. Germline V gene lookup returns CDR1 SGHTA and CDR2 FQGNSA. With 3 bases removed from V and 0 bases from J, the gap between germline ends came to 16 bases. The CDR3 sequence is CASSFLVSPSSTDTQYF. CDR3 in DNA: TGTGCCAGCAGCTTCCTCGTTAGCCCTTCTAGCACAGATACGCAGTATTTT. Looking up the rest from reference TRBV7-2 and TRBJ2-3 gives the full variable domain: GAGVSQSPSNKVTEKGKDVELRCDPISGHTALYWYRQSLGQGLEFLIYFQGNSAPDKSGLPSDRFSAERTGGSVSTLTIQRTQQEDSAVYLCASSFLVSPSSTDTQYFGPGTRLTVL.

J is TRBJ2-1 and V is TRBV7-9, with 8 bases lining up with TRBD1. The CDR3 is 15 residues long. J lost 0 bases, V lost 5 bases, and 3 bases had no gene match. Per the germline V gene, CDR1 is SEHNR and CDR2 is FQNEAQ (reference sequence). The CDR3 DNA reads as TGTGCCAGCAGCCAGGACAGGGTCTCCTACAATGAGCAGTTCTTC. Translated: CASSQDRVSYNEQFF.

The genes are TRBV7-9 and TRBJ1-2; D is unclear. Germline assignment: CDR1 SEHNR and CDR2 FQNEAQ (reference sequence). This CDR3 has 13 residues. Trimming removed 1 base at V and 4 bases at J, with 7 bases between. CDR3 in amino acids: CASSLGLLYGYTF. Here the CDR3 DNA reads TGTGCCAGCAGCTTAGGTCTCCTCTATGGCTACACCTTC.

The chain recombines TRBV18 with TRBJ2-7, with TRBD1 matching over 11 bases. The CDR3 length is 14 residues. The V gene end was trimmed by 4 bases and the J gene end by 3 bases; junction bases not matched to a gene: 2. Germline CDR1 reads KGHSH; CDR2 reads LQKENI. This chain's CDR3 is CASSLGTGGYEQYF. For the CDR3, the DNA is TGTGCCAGCTCACTCGGGACAGGGGGCTACGAGCAGTACTTC.

V and J are TRBV30 and TRBJ1-2; unclear D gene. CDR3 size: 12 residues. V was pared by 1 base and J by 4 bases, with 7 bases between. Germline V gene lookup returns CDR1 GTSNPN and CDR2 SVGIG (reference sequence). DNA of the CDR3: TGTGCCTGGAGTGCGTTCGGCTATGGCTACACCTTC. Protein product: CAWSAFGYGYTF.

J is TRBJ2-3 and V is TRBV3-1 (or the pseudogene TRBV3-2), with a weak D call TRBD1 (6 bases). Trimming removed 0 bases at V and 3 bases at J, with 13 bases between. Germline CDR1 LGHDT, CDR2 YNNKEL (reference sequence). This CDR3 has 16 residues. CDR3 protein: CASSQDRPGATDTQYF. The CDR3 nucleotides are TGTGCCAGCAGCCAAGATCGCCCAGGGGCTACAGATACGCAGTATTTT.

This chain links TRBV3-1 (or the pseudogene TRBV3-2) with TRBJ2-7; TRBD1 matches 8 bases. The length of the CDR3 is 15 residues. CDR1 is LGHDT and CDR2 is YNNKEL in the germline V gene (reference sequence). The junction had 8 bases not matched to a gene; V was cut back by 0 bases and J by 7 bases. Here the CDR3 reads CASSQDSQGAGEQYF. DNA of the CDR3: TGTGCCAGCAGCCAAGATTCCCAGGGGGCAGGAGAGCAGTACTTC.

The chain couples TRBV28 to TRBJ1-1; D ambiguous. The CDR3 spans 12 residues. Trimming pared 5 bases from V and 6 bases from J, leaving 10 bases between. CDR1 is MDHEN, CDR2 SYDVKM, per germline. CDR3 DNA: TGTGCCAGCAGTCCCGGTAATGCTGAAGCTTTCTTT. Translating gives CASSPGNAEAFF. Supplemented by reference TRBV28 and TRBJ1-1, the full variable domain reads DVKVTQSSRYLVKRTGEKVFLECVQDMDHENMFWYRQDPGLGLRLIYFSYDVKMKEKGDIPEGYSVSREKKERFSLILESASTNQTSMYLCASSPGNAEAFFGQGTRLTVV.

The V call is TRBV5-1, the J call TRBJ2-7; the match to TRBD2 covers 8 bases. Germline CDR1 SGHRS, CDR2 YFSETQ. This CDR3 has 14 residues. The J segment lost 1 base and the V segment lost 4 bases, leaving 4 bases of the junction unmatched. The CDR3 is CASSPGGSSYEQYF. The CDR3, as DNA: TGCGCCAGCAGCCCGGGGGGGAGTTCCTACGAGCAGTACTTC.

The genes are TRBV6-5 and TRBJ2-2; D gene unclear. CDR1 and CDR2 (germline): MNHEY, SVGAGI. The V gene lost 4 bases and the J gene lost 6 bases, with 12 bases spanning the gap. The CDR3 extends over 14 amino acids. The CDR3 loop is CASSFNPLAGELFF. The CDR3 bases are TGTGCCAGCAGTTTCAACCCCCTAGCCGGGGAGCTGTTTTTT.

This clone showed up just once. The rearrangement links TRBV28 to TRBJ2-3, with D unclear. Germline V gene sequence: CDR1 MDHEN, CDR2 SYDVKM. V was pared by 5 bases and J by 6 bases, with 9 bases between. There are 12 residues in the CDR3. DNA of the CDR3: TGTGCCAGCAGTCGCCTGCGGGATACGCAGTATTTT. Translated, it gives CASSRLRDTQYF.

The chain uses TRBV6-5 and TRBJ1-4; D possibly corresponds to TRBD1 (5 bases). This CDR3 comprises 15 residues. The V and J ends lost 6 bases and 3 bases respectively, with 14 bases between them. The V gene's germline CDR1 is MNHEY and CDR2 SVGAGI. The CDR3 bases are TGTGCCAGCAGCCTCTATCAGGGTGCTAATGAAAAACTGTTTTTT. The encoded protein is CASSLYQGANEKLFF.

The rearrangement joins TRBV24-1 to TRBJ2-1; 8 nucleotides align to TRBD2. CDR1 is KGHDR, CDR2 SFDVKD, per germline. There are 15 residues in the CDR3. The ends lost 4 bases at V and 5 bases at J; junction bases unmatched: 6. Here the CDR3 reads CATSETSVWDNEQFF. Here the CDR3 DNA reads TGTGCCACCAGTGAGACTAGCGTTTGGGACAATGAGCAGTTCTTC.

V and J are TRBV27 and TRBJ1-6, with D maybe TRBD1 (5 bases). The CDR3 extends over 16 amino acids. CDR1 is MNHEY and CDR2 is SMNVEV in the germline V gene (reference sequence). V lost 0 bases to trimming and J lost 1 base, with 7 bases between them. CDR3 bases: TGTGCCAGCAGTTTATCAGGGGTTTCCTATAATTCACCCCTCCACTTT. Translating it yields CASSLSGVSYNSPLHF.